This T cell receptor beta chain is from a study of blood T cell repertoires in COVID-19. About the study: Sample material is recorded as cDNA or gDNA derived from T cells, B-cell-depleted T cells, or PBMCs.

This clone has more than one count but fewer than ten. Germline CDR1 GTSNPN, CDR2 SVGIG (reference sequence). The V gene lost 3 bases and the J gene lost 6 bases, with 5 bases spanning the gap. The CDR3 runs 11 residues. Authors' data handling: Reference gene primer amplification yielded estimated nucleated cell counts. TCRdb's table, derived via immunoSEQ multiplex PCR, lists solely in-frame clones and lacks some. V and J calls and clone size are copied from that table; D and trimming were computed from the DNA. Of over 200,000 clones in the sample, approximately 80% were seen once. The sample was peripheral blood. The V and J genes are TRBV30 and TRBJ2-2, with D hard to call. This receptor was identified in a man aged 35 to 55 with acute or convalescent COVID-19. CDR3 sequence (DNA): TGTGCCTGGAGGGGCTCCGGGGAGCTGTTTTTT. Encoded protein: CAWRGSGELFF.